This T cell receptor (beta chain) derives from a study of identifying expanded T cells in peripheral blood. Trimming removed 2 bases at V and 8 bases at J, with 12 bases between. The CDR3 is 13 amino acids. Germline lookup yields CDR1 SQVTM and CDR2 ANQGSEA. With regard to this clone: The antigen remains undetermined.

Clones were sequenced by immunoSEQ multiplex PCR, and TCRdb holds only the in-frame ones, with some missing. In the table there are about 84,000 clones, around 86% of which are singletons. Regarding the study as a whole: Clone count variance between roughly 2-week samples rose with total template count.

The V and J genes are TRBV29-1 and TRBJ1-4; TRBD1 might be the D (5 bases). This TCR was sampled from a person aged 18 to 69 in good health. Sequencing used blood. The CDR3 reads CSVEIGAREKLFF. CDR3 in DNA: TGCAGCGTTGAAATCGGGGCGAGGGAAAAACTGTTTTTT.